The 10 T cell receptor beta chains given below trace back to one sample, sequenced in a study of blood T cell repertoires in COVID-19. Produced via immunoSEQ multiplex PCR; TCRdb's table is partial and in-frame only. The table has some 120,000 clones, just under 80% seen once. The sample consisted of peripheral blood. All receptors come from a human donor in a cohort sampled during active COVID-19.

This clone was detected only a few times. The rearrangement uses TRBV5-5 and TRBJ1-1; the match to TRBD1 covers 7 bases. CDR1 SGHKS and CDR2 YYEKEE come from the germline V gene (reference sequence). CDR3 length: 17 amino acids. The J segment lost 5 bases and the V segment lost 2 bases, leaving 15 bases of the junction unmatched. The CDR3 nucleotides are TGTGCCAGCAGCTTCTCCCCGGCAGGGGGATCGAAGACTGAAGCTTTCTTT. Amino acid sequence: CASSFSPAGGSKTEAFF.

The CDR3 DNA follows: TGCGCCAGCAGAGGGGGACAGGGGAGGCCTAGCGGGCGCCAAACAGCCCCCTACGAGCAGTACTTC. It specifies CASRGGQGRPSGRQTAPYEQYF. The gene calls are TRBV10-2 and TRBJ2-7; 10 bases align to TRBD1. CDR1 is WSHSY and CDR2 is SAAADI in the germline V gene. Losses at the gene ends were 6 bases for V and 2 bases for J; bases not matched to a gene: 28. This CDR3 region has 22 residues.

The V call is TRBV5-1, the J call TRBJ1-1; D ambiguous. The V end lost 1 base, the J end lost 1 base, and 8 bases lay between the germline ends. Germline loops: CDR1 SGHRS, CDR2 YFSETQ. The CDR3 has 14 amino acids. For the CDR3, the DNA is TGCGCCAGCAGCTTGACCCAGGCGAACACTGAAGCTTTCTTT. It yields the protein CASSLTQANTEAFF. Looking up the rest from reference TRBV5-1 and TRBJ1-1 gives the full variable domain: KAGVTQTPRYLIKTRGQQVTLSCSPISGHRSVSWYQQTPGQGLQFLFEYFSETQRNKGNFPGRFSGRQFSNSRSEMNVSTLELGDSALYLCASSLTQANTEAFFGQGTRLTVV.

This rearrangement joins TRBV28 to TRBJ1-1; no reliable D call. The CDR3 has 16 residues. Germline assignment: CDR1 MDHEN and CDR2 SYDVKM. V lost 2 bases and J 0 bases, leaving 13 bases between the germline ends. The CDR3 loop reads CASSLAPPDMNTEAFF. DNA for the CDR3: TGTGCCAGCAGTTTAGCACCTCCAGATATGAACACTGAAGCTTTCTTT.

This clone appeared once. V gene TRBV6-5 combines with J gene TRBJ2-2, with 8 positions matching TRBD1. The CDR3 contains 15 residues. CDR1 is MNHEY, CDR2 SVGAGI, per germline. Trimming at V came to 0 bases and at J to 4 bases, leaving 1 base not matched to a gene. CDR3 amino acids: CASSYSTGGTGELFF. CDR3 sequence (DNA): TGTGCCAGCAGTTACTCTACAGGGGGCACCGGGGAGCTGTTTTTT.

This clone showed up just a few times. The CDR3 DNA sequence: TGTGCCACCCAAGACAGGGGGAGGGGCAATCAGCCCCAGCATTTT. Amino acids: CATQDRGRGNQPQHF. The V gene is TRBV19, the J gene TRBJ1-5; the match to TRBD1 covers 9 bases. Unmatched junction bases numbered 9, after V lost 10 bases and J lost 2 bases. This CDR3 comprises 15 residues. Germline loops: CDR1 LNHDA, CDR2 SQIVND (reference sequence). Filled out from reference TRBV19 and TRBJ1-5, the complete variable domain reads DGGITQSPKYLFRKEGQNVTLSCEQNLNHDAMYWYRQDPGQGLRLIYYSQIVNDFQKGDIAEGYSVSREKKESFPLTVTSAQKNPTAFYLCATQDRGRGNQPQHFGDGTRLSIL.

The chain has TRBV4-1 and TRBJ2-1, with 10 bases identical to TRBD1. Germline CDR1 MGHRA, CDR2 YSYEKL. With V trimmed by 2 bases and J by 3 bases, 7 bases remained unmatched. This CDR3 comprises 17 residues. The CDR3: CASSQFGTGEYYNEQFF. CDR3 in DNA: TGCGCCAGCAGCCAATTCGGGACAGGGGAATACTACAATGAGCAGTTCTTC.

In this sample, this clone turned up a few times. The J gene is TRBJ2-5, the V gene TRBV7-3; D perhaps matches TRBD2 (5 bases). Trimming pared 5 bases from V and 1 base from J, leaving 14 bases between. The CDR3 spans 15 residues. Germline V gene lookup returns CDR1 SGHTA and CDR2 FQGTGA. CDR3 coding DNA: TGTGCCAGCAGCCCCCAACCGGGGTCCCAAGAGACCCAGTACTTC. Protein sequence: CASSPQPGSQETQYF.

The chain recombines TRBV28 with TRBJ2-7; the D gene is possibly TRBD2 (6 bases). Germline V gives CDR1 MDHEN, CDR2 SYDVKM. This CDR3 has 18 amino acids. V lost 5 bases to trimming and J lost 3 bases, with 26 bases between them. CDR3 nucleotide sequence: TGTGCCAGCAGTGCAAAATGGGGGGTAGGAGGGAGAATCTACGAGCAGTACTTC. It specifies CASSAKWGVGGRIYEQYF.

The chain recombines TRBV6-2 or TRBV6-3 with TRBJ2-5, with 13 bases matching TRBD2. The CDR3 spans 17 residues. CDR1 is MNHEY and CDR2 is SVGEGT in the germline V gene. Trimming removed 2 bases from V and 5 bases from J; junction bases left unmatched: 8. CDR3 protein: CASSYLRTSGGGETQYF. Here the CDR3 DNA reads TGTGCCAGCAGTTACCTCCGGACTAGCGGGGGTGGGGAGACCCAGTACTTC.